This T cell receptor beta chain emerged from a study of cytotoxic CD8 clonotypes in ibrutinib-treated CLL. Study-wide background: Ten to eleven relapsed/refractory, about 14 treatment-naive; about 17 IGHV unmutated. On average, each sample had approximately 280,000 productive templates and approximately 89,000 productive rearrangements.

Libraries were prepared by immunoSEQ multiplex PCR; TCRdb keeps only in-frame clonotypes and omits some of them. The table lists some 120,000 clones, around four fifths of them singletons. About 2 micrograms of genomic DNA came from cryopreserved PBMCs for TCR beta libraries. About this clone: The antigen remains unidentified.

The study's findings and limits: Before falling back toward baseline at progression, clonality had risen at the time of ibrutinib response.

The V and J ends lost 8 bases and 2 bases respectively, with 13 bases between them. This CDR3 comprises 14 residues. CDR1 and CDR2 (germline): WNHNN, SYGVQD (reference sequence). The clonotype was recovered from a human donor with chronic lymphocytic leukemia. This sequence joins TRBV10-1 and TRBJ2-1; D gene ambiguous. Material: PBMCs, obtained after 24 months of ibrutinib treatment. CDR3 loop: CASLKHIPYNEQFF. CDR3 nucleotides: TGCGCCAGCTTGAAGCATATCCCCTACAATGAGCAGTTCTTC.